One T cell receptor beta chain is described in this entry. Its antigen target is currently unknown. The record has no base qualities; no much larger clone is one base away. This record belongs to a study of CD8 T cells in ankylosing spondylitis (dated by TCRdb to the late 2010s). Notes on the research overall: The study set out to find disease-linked TCR variants by profiling T cell receptor beta repertoires in ankylosing spondylitis patients and healthy donors. The full study cohort comprised roughly 24 ankylosing spondylitis patients and about a hundred healthy donors. Samples of peripheral blood were taken, and for ankylosing spondylitis patients, synovial fluid was collected as well.

CDR1 and CDR2 were assigned from the germline V gene (reference sequence) as SEHNR and FQNEAQ. Spanning cysteine to phenylalanine, the CDR3 consists of 14 amino acids. Only the CDR3 region is kept as DNA, spanning 42 bases read in frame from base 1. The V end loses 4 bases and the J end loses 7 bases, and a stretch of 16 bases separates them. Overall study results and their limits: Some motif variants were previously reported in synovial fluid and blood of reactive arthritis patients, suggesting common disease-initiation mechanisms. Significant enrichment of the disease-linked clones was reported in matched synovial fluid samples from ankylosing spondylitis patients. A TCR beta motif of fewer than 10 highly homologous amino acid variants appeared characteristic of blood from ankylosing spondylitis patients. The disease-linked clones showed a CD8+ phenotype and occurred at relatively low frequencies in peripheral blood.

Sequencing relied on an Illumina HiSeq 2500. TCR beta libraries were prepared by quantitative 5'-RACE with molecular barcodes. The authors' pipeline ran thus. Disease-linked TCR variants were identified with a new computational method built on a probabilistic model of VDJ rearrangement. The raw public data were reprocessed by TCRdb itself: fastp quality trimming at Q25, MiXCR clonotype calling, in-frame beta chains only. All rows with the same CDR3 protein become a single entry with the most common DNA and genes. Clone size and V and J calls follow TCRdb, not the original study. This sample holds fewer than 450,000 distinct CDR3 sequences; 17% were observed only once. 0.85% to 1.3% of the sample lies in the top ten.

The chain is assembled from TRBV7-9 and TRBJ2-5, with no confident D gene call. This TCR was sampled from a male donor with ankylosing spondylitis. Sequenced sample: blood, either unsorted or a sorted T cell fraction (not recorded which). The nucleotide sequence reads as follows: TGTGCCAGCAGCTCCCCCCTCAAGTCGTCGACCCAGTACTTC. Protein translation: CASSSPLKSSTQYF. Joined to the reference TRBV7-9 and TRBJ2-5 proteins, this CDR3 gives the full variable domain: DTGVSQNPRHKITKRGQNVTFRCDPISEHNRLYWYRQTLGQGPEFLTYFQNEAQLEKSRLLSDRFSAERPKGSFSTLEIQRTEQGDSAMYLCASSSPLKSSTQYFGPGTRLLVL.